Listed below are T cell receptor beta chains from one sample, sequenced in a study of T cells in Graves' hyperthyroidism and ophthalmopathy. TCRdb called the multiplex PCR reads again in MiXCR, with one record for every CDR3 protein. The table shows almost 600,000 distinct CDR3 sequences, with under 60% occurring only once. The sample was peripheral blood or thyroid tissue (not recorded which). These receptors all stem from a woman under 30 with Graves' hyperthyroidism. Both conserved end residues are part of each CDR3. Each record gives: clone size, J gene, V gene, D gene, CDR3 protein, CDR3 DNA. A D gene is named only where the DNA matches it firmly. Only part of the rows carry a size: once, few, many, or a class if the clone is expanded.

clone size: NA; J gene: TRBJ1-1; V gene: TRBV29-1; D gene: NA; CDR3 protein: CSSEEATSEAFF; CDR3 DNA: TGCAGCAGTGAAGAGGCGACGTCAGAAGCTTTCTTT
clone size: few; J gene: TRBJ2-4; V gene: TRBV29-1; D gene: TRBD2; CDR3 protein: CSVESGRVGDIQYF; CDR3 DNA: TGCAGCGTTGAAAGCGGGAGGGTCGGGGACATTCAGTACTTC
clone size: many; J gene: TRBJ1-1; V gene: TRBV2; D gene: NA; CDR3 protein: CASMSGENTEAFF; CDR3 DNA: TGTGCCAGCATGTCAGGGGAGAACACTGAAGCTTTCTTT
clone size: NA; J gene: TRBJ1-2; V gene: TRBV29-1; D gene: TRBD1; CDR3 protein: CSLDHGTGVGYTF; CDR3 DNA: TGCAGCTTAGATCACGGGACAGGGGTTGGCTACACCTTC
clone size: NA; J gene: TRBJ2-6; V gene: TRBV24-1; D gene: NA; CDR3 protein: CATSGPVSGANVLTF; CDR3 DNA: TGTGCCACCAGTGGTCCCGTTTCTGGGGCCAACGTCCTGACTTTC
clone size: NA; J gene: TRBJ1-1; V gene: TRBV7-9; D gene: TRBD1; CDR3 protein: CAGQQGARDEAFF; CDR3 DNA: TGTGCCGGGCAACAGGGGGCTCGGGATGAAGCTTTCTTT
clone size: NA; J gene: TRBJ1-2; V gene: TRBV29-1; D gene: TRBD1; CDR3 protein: CSQDRGLYGYTF; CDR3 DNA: TGCAGCCAAGACAGGGGGTTATACGGCTACACCTTC
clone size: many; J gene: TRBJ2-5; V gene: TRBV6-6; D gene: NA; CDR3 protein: CASTDGTRETQYF; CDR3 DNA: TGTGCCAGCACGGACGGGACTCGGGAGACCCAGTACTTC
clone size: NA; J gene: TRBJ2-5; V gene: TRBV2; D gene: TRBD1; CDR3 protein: CASSFGTGGGETQYF; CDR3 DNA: TGTGCCAGCAGTTTCGGGACAGGGGGCGGTGAGACCCAGTACTTC
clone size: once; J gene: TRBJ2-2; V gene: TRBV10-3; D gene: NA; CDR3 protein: CAISDSTGELFF; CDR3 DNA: TGTGCCATCAGTGACTCTACCGGGGAGCTGTTTTTT
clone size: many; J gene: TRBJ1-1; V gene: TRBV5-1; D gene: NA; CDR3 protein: CASSLKWSGTLTEAFF; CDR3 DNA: TGCGCCAGCAGCCTAAAATGGTCAGGTACACTGACTGAAGCTTTCTTT
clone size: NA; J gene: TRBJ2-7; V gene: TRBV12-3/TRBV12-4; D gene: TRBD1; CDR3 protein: CASSFGTALPEQYF; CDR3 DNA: TGTGCCAGCAGTTTCGGGACAGCGTTACCCGAGCAGTACTTC
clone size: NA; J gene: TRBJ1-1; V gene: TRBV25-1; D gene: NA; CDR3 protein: CASNAGPNTEAFF; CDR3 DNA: TGTGCCAGCAACGCAGGGCCGAACACTGAAGCTTTCTTT
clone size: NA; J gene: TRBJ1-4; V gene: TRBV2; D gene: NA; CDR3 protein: CASRLLEGEKLFF; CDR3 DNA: TGTGCCAGCAGGTTATTGGAAGGTGAAAAACTGTTTTTT
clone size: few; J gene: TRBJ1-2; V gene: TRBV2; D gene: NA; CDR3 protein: CAGSPDGYGYTF; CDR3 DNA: TGTGCCGGCAGCCCGGACGGGTATGGCTACACCTTC
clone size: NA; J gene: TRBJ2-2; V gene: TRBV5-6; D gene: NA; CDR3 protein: CASSLKRQGNTGELFF; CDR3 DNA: TGTGCCAGCAGCTTGAAGAGGCAGGGAAACACCGGGGAGCTGTTTTTT
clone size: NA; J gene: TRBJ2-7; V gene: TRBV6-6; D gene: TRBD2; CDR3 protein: CASSELAGGFFHEQYF; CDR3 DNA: TGTGCCAGCAGTGAACTAGCGGGAGGCTTCTTCCACGAGCAGTACTTC
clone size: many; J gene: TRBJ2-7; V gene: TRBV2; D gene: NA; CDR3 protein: CASSEYVQSKNEQYF; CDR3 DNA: TGTGCCAGCAGTGAATATGTACAGTCCAAGAACGAGCAGTACTTC
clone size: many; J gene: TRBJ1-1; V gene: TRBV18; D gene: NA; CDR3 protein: CASSQGKNTEAFF; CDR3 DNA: TGTGCCAGCTCACAGGGGAAGAACACTGAAGCTTTCTTT
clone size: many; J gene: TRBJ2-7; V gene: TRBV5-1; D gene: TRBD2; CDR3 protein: CASSLEGSGMSSYEQYF; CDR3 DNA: TGCGCCAGCAGCTTGGAAGGGAGCGGGATGAGCTCCTACGAGCAGTACTTC
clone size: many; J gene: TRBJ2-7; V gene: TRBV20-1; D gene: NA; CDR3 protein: CSARAGYYEQYF; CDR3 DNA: TGCAGTGCTAGGGCCGGCTACTACGAGCAGTACTTC
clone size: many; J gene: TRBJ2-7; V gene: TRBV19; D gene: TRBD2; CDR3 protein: CASSIGTSLTYEQYF; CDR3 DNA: TGTGCCAGTAGTATTGGGACTAGCTTAACCTACGAGCAGTACTTC
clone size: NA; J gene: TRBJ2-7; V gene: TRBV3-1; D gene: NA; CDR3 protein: CASSQAGDLSYEQYF; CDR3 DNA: TGTGCCAGCAGCCAAGCCGGGGACCTTTCCTACGAGCAGTACTTC
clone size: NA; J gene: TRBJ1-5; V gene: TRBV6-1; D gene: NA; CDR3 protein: CASSRTEWRSNQPQHF; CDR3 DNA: TGTGCCAGCAGTCGTACAGAGTGGAGGAGCAATCAGCCCCAGCATTTT
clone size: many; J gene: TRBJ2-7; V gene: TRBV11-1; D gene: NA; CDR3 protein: CASSSSGDTSYEQYF; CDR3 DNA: TGTGCCAGCAGCTCCTCTGGGGACACCTCCTACGAGCAGTACTTC
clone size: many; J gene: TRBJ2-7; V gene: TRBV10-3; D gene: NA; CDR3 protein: CAISERTREQYF; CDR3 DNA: TGTGCCATCAGTGAACGGACCCGGGAGCAGTACTTC
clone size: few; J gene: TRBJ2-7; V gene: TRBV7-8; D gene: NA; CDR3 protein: CASSFGGPSSEQYF; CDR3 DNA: TGTGCCAGCAGTTTTGGTGGGCCAAGTTCCGAGCAGTACTTC
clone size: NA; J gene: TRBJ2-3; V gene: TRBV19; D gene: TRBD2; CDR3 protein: CASSRQREAYTDTQYF; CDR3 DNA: TGTGCCAGTAGTAGACAGCGGGAGGCCTACACAGATACGCAGTATTTT
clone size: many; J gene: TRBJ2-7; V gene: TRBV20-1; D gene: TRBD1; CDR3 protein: CSAREGQVEQYF; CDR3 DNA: TGCAGTGCTAGGGAAGGACAGGTCGAGCAGTACTTC
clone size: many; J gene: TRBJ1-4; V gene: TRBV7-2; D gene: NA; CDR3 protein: CASSPGGGEKLFF; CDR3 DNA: TGTGCCAGCAGCCCCGGGGGCGGGGAAAAACTGTTTTTT
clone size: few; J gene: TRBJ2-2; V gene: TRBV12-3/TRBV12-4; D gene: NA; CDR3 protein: CASSFNLATGELFF; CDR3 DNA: TGTGCCAGCAGTTTCAATCTAGCCACCGGGGAGCTGTTTTTT
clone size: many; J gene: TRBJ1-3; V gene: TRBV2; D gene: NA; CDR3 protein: CASSRGSSSGNTIYF; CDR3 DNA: TGTGCCAGCTCGAGGGGCTCGAGCTCTGGAAACACCATATATTTT
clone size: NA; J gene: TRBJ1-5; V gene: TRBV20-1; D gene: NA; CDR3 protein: CSARDSRGGGYEHF; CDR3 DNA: TGCAGTGCTAGAGATTCGCGGGGCGGCGGCTACGAGCATTTT
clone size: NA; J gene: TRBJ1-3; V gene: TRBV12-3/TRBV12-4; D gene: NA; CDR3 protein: CASSLGYASGNTIYF; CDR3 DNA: TGTGCCAGCAGTTTAGGTTATGCCTCTGGAAACACCATATATTTT
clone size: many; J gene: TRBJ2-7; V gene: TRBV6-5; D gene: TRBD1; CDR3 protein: CASSYSVTGVAEQYF; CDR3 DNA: TGTGCCAGCAGTTACTCGGTGACAGGGGTGGCCGAGCAGTACTTC